Shown below are 5 T cell receptor beta chains from a single sample sequenced in a study of CD8 T cells in Susac syndrome (dated by TCRdb to between 2018 and 2021). The library was prepared using the immunoSEQ multiplex PCR assay. RNA was extracted using the RNeasy kit, and roughly 0.5 to 1 microgram was reverse transcribed with random hexamers. TCRdb handled the public reads itself, with Q25 trimming in fastp and clone calling in MiXCR, and kept productive beta chains. All rows with the same CDR3 protein become a single entry with the most common DNA and genes. Across this sample there are a few hundred thousand distinct CDR3 sequences, with 95% seen only once. The ten largest account for about 0.088% of the sample. Sequencing input: CD4+ T cells from PBMCs. These receptors all come from a human donor with multiple sclerosis.

A single count supports this clonotype. The chain links TRBV2 to TRBJ2-5; 10 bases match TRBD2. CDR1 is SNHLY, CDR2 FYNNEI, per germline. Germline trimming cut 4 bases from V and 5 bases from J; bases unmatched to any gene: 4. CDR3 length: 14 amino acids. DNA for the CDR3: TGTGCCAGCAGTGGGAGCGGGGGGGCGGAGACCCAGTACTTC. Encoded protein: CASSGSGGAETQYF.

The chain combines TRBV24-1 with TRBJ2-1; D call uncertain. Trimming left V 6 bases short and J 9 bases short, with 11 bases between. CDR3 size: 12 residues. Germline V gene data show CDR1 as KGHDR and CDR2 as SFDVKD. The CDR3 sequence: CATSSAGVEQFF. CDR3 DNA: TGTGCCACCAGTTCGGCAGGCGTTGAGCAGTTCTTC.

CDR3 nucleotide sequence: TGCAGCGTTGCCGGAGGGATCACAGATATCCAGTATTTT. It translates to CSVAGGITDIQYF. The chain links TRBV29-1 to TRBJ2-3, with D maybe TRBD2 (6 bases). V was clipped by 4 bases and J by 12 bases, with 20 bases between them. Germline V gene data show CDR1 as SQVTM and CDR2 as ANQGSEA. The CDR3 has 13 amino acids.

V gene TRBV27 combines with J gene TRBJ2-7; the D gene is possibly TRBD2 (6 bases). Trimming left V 6 bases short and J 4 bases short, with 13 bases between. The CDR3 has 13 residues. The V gene's germline CDR1 is MNHEY and CDR2 SMNVEV (reference sequence). The CDR3 region is CASRRGVTYEQYF. CDR3 in DNA: TGTGCCAGCAGGCGCGGGGTTACTTACGAGCAGTACTTC.

V usage is TRBV7-2 and J usage is TRBJ1-2; 8 nucleotides match TRBD1. The CDR3 has 17 amino acids. Germline CDR1 SGHTA, CDR2 FQGNSA. V gave up 1 base and J gave up 2 bases; unmatched junction bases: 9. The CDR3 loop reads CASSLGYPRQGNYGYTF. The CDR3 coding sequence is TGTGCCAGCAGCTTAGGTTATCCGAGACAGGGGAACTATGGCTACACCTTC.